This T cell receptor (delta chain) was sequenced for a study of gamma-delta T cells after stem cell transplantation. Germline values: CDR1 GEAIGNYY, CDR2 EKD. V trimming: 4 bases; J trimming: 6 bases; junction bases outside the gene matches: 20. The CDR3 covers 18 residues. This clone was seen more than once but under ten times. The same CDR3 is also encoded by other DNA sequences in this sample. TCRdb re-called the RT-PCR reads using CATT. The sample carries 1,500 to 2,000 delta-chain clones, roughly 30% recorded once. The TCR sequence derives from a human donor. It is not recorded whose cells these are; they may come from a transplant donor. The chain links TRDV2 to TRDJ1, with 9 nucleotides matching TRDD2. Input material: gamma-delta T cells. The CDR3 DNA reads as TGTGCCTGTGATGCAGCCTTCCTACGGGGGCACGAGGGGAATAAACTCATCTTT. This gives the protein CACDAAFLRGHEGNKLIF.